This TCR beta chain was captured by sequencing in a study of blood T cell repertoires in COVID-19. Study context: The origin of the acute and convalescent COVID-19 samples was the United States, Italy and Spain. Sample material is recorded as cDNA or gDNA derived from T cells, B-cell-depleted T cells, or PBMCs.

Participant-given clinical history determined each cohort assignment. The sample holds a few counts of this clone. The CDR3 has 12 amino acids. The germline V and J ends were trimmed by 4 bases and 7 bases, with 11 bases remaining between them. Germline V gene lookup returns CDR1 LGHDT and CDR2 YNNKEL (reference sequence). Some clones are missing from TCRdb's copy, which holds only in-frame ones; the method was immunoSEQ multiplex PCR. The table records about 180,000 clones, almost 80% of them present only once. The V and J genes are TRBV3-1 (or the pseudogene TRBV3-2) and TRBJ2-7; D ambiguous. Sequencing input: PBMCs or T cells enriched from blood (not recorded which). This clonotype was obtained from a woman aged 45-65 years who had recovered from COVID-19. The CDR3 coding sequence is TGTGCCAGCAGCCGCCAATCGCGGGAGCAGTACTTC. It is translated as CASSRQSREQYF.